The 17 T cell receptor beta chains in this list originate from one sample, sequenced in a study of cytomegalovirus exposure and HLA in healthy donors. The PCR used 60 Vbeta and 13 Jbeta primers. The method was immunoSEQ multiplex PCR; TCRdb's version includes in-frame clones alone and lacks a portion of them. Of roughly 200,000 clones detected, around nine tenths appear once; the ten largest clones hold less than 0.35%. The specimen was PBMCs. The receptors were gathered from a woman aged 25 to 45 in good health and CMV-seronegative.

The V and J genes are TRBV4-1 and TRBJ1-2, with D hard to call. Germline lookup yields CDR1 MGHRA and CDR2 YSYEKL. Trimming took 0 bases from V and 8 from J, leaving 10 bases between them. This CDR3 region has 13 residues. The CDR3 loop reads CASSQDQGAGYTF. The CDR3 nucleotides read TGCGCCAGCAGCCAAGATCAAGGAGCGGGCTACACCTTC.

The V and J genes are TRBV11-2 and TRBJ2-7; TRBD2 agrees at 11 bases. The junction had 13 bases not matched to a gene; V was cut back by 5 bases and J by 7 bases. Per germline, CDR1 SGHAT and CDR2 FQNNGV. The CDR3 extends over 16 amino acids. This CDR3 reads CASSPPGTSGSGEQYF. Written as DNA, the CDR3 is TGTGCCAGCAGCCCTCCCGGGACTAGCGGATCGGGAGAGCAGTACTTC.

The chain carries TRBV15 and TRBJ2-7; no clear D. V was clipped by 0 bases and J by 4 bases, with 10 bases between them. Germline CDR1 and CDR2: LNHNV and YYDKDF (reference sequence). The CDR3 spans 14 residues. CDR3: CATSREGPPYEQYF. The DNA of the CDR3 is TGTGCCACCAGCAGAGAGGGCCCCCCGTACGAGCAGTACTTC.

The V and J genes are TRBV2 and TRBJ2-7, with 12 bases identical to TRBD2. This CDR3 region has 17 residues. The V gene end was trimmed by 2 bases and the J gene end by 2 bases; junction bases not matched to a gene: 7. Germline V lookup: CDR1 SNHLY, CDR2 FYNNEI. The CDR3 sequence is CASSENPTSGSPYEQYF. CDR3 DNA sequence: TGTGCCAGCAGTGAAAACCCGACTAGCGGGAGCCCCTACGAGCAGTACTTC.

The genes are TRBV5-4 and TRBJ1-4, with a possible D match to TRBD1 (5 bases). V gave up 2 bases and J gave up 5 bases, with 10 bases separating them. The CDR3 loop spans 14 amino acids. From germline, CDR1 is SGHNT and CDR2 YYREEE (reference sequence). This CDR3 is CASSFDSYNEKLFF. CDR3 coding DNA: TGTGCCAGCAGCTTCGACAGTTACAATGAAAAACTGTTTTTT.

The chain is built from TRBV27 and TRBJ2-3; D is perhaps TRBD2 (6 bases). The germline CDR1 and CDR2 sequences are MNHEY and SMNVEV (reference sequence). V lost 0 bases and J 2 bases, leaving 9 bases between the germline ends. The CDR3 sequence is 15 residues long. The DNA of the CDR3 is TGTGCCAGCAGTTTATCGTGGGGGGTCACAGATACGCAGTATTTT. Amino acid sequence: CASSLSWGVTDTQYF.

CDR3 nucleotides: TGCGCCAGCAGCGGGGCGATGGCCCAGAACACCGGGGAGCTGTTTTTT. Translation: CASSGAMAQNTGELFF. The chain combines TRBV5-1 with TRBJ2-2; D might be TRBD1 (5 bases). This CDR3 is 16 amino acids long. Trimming removed 4 bases at V and 1 base at J, with 14 bases between. Germline values: CDR1 SGHRS, CDR2 YFSETQ.

The CDR3 sequence: CASSPNRGYEQYF. CDR3 in DNA: TGTGCCAGCAGCCCGAACAGGGGATACGAGCAGTACTTC. V usage is TRBV11-1 and J usage is TRBJ2-7; 7 bases agree with TRBD1. The trim removed 5 bases at V and 4 bases at J, leaving 5 bases unmatched. The CDR3 loop spans 13 amino acids. Germline V lookup: CDR1 SGHAT, CDR2 FQDESV (reference sequence).

This rearrangement joins TRBV9 to TRBJ2-3, with TRBD1 matching over 10 bases. The trim removed 2 bases at V and 1 base at J, leaving 10 bases unmatched. Germline V lookup: CDR1 SGDLS, CDR2 YYNGEE. The CDR3 is made up of 18 amino acids. CDR3: CASSVSGQGWVGTDTQYF. CDR3 DNA sequence: TGTGCCAGCAGCGTCTCGGGACAGGGGTGGGTTGGCACAGATACGCAGTATTTT.

The chain links TRBV2 to TRBJ1-5; TRBD1 aligns across 9 bases. With 6 bases clipped from V and 4 bases from J, the junction kept 4 bases outside the gene matches. This CDR3 has 14 amino acids. Germline CDR1 and CDR2: SNHLY and FYNNEI. CDR3 region: CASSLDRGNQPQHF. As DNA, the CDR3 is TGTGCCAGCAGCTTAGACAGGGGGAATCAGCCCCAGCATTTT.

The V gene is TRBV10-1, the J gene TRBJ2-7; D not certain. The germline V and J ends were trimmed by 6 bases and 0 bases, with 9 bases remaining between them. This CDR3 contains 13 residues. Germline V gene sequence: CDR1 WNHNN, CDR2 SYGVQD (reference sequence). The CDR3 DNA follows: TGCGCCAGCAGCACCGTCGGCTCCTACGAGCAGTACTTC. Amino acids: CASSTVGSYEQYF.

This chain connects TRBV5-4 to TRBJ2-1, with 8 bases matching TRBD1. From germline, CDR1 is SGHNT and CDR2 YYREEE (reference sequence). There are 15 residues in the CDR3. V lost 4 bases to trimming and J lost 4 bases; unmatched junction nucleotides: 7. The CDR3 DNA follows: TGTGCCAGCAGCCTCACAGGGGGAAAATACAATGAGCAGTTCTTC. This encodes CASSLTGGKYNEQFF.

The chain carries TRBV2 and TRBJ1-3; D possibly corresponds to TRBD1 (6 bases). In germline, CDR1 is SNHLY, CDR2 FYNNEI. V was pared by 5 bases and J by 0 bases, with 14 bases between. The CDR3 runs to 16 residues. The CDR3 protein is CASSPRTVSSGNTIYF. DNA of the CDR3: TGTGCCAGCAGTCCCCGGACAGTCAGCTCTGGAAACACCATATATTTT.

The V and J genes are TRBV5-1 and TRBJ2-3; D gene unclear. From germline, CDR1 is SGHRS and CDR2 YFSETQ. V was clipped by 3 bases and J by 5 bases, with 13 bases between them. The CDR3 runs 14 residues. CDR3 nucleotides: TGCGCCAGCAGCTCTTCCGGGTCTGGAGATACGCAGTATTTT. As protein: CASSSSGSGDTQYF.

This chain links TRBV29-1 with TRBJ2-3, with 8 bases matching TRBD2. The junction had 5 bases not matched to a gene; V was cut back by 5 bases and J by 1 base. CDR3 size: 14 residues. Germline V gives CDR1 SQVTM, CDR2 ANQGSEA. Here the CDR3 DNA reads TGCAGCGTTCAAGCGGGGGTCGGCACAGATACGCAGTATTTT. It specifies CSVQAGVGTDTQYF.

This clone was counted a few times. The chain combines TRBV4-1 with TRBJ2-1; 11 bases are a match to TRBD2. V lost 3 bases, J lost 9 bases, and 10 bases stayed unmatched. Germline values: CDR1 MGHRA, CDR2 YSYEKL. The CDR3 is 16 residues long. The CDR3 DNA follows: TGCGCCAGCAGCCAGGTACTAGCGGGGGACCGTGGTGAGCAGTTCTTC. Encoded protein: CASSQVLAGDRGEQFF.

This clone was observed a few times. The V call is TRBV6-1, the J call TRBJ2-1; D may be TRBD2 (6 bases). Trimming removed 4 bases from V and 4 bases from J, with 8 bases in between. Germline V CDR1 and CDR2: MNHNS, SASEGT. The CDR3 is made up of 13 amino acids. CDR3 sequence: CASSGDFYNEQFF. The CDR3 DNA reads as TGTGCCAGCAGTGGGGACTTTTACAATGAGCAGTTCTTC.